This record concerns one T cell receptor (beta chain) sequence. Some clones are missing from TCRdb's copy, which holds only in-frame ones; the method was immunoSEQ multiplex PCR. The repertoire includes roughly 710,000 clones, approximately 83% of them detected once, and around 0.01% sits in the top ten. This sample is drawn from a study of shared T cell receptors in the human thymus. This CDR3 spans 13 amino acids. Germline V lookup: CDR1 SGHNT, CDR2 YYREEE (reference sequence). Trimming removed 3 bases at V and 5 bases at J, with 11 bases between. Separately, the same data were catalogued under a study of human thymus T cells. That report adds: Among the donors, all were healthy Finnish infants having corrective surgery for congenital heart defects. During corrective heart surgery, resections were taken, and the thymus tissue came from them.

Sequenced: thymocytes. The V and J genes are TRBV5-4 and TRBJ1-2; D is possibly TRBD1 (6 bases). This TCR came from a girl under three years old with a congenital heart defect. CDR3 amino acids: CASSSDSRYGYTF. CDR3 nucleotide sequence: TGTGCCAGCAGCTCGGACAGCCGATATGGCTACACCTTC.